Listed below are T cell receptor beta chains from one sample, sequenced in a study of PD-L1 blockade in urothelial cancer. TCRdb's copy holds only in-frame clones and misses some; the assay was immunoSEQ multiplex PCR. Among 45,000 to 60,000 clones listed, 88% were seen once. The input for sequencing was PBMCs, taken around atezolizumab (anti-PD-L1) treatment. These TCRs come from a man aged 60 to 75 with urothelial cancer. CDR3s include the opening cysteine and the closing phenylalanine or tryptophan. The order of the fields is CDR3 protein, CDR3 DNA, V gene, J gene, clone size, D gene. A D gene is named only where the DNA matches it firmly. Clone sizes are given selectively: once, few, many, or a class where the clone is expanded.

CDR3aa: CASSGDRGRGNTIYF; CDR3nt: TGTGCCAGCAGCGGGGACAGGGGGCGAGGAAACACCATATATTTT; v_gene: TRBV5-6; j_gene: TRBJ1-3; abundance: .; d_gene: TRBD1
CDR3aa: CASSLYPSGGAGEQYF; CDR3nt: TGTGCCAGCAGTTTATATCCTAGCGGGGGGGCAGGCGAGCAGTACTTC; v_gene: TRBV27; j_gene: TRBJ2-7; abundance: once; d_gene: TRBD2
CDR3aa: CASSQDGGFEEKLFF; CDR3nt: TGTGCCAGCAGCCAAGATGGCGGGTTTGAGGAAAAACTGTTTTTT; v_gene: TRBV5-4; j_gene: TRBJ1-4; abundance: .; d_gene: .
CDR3aa: CASPDRSGSGRIGAEAFF; CDR3nt: TGTGCCAGCCCGGACAGGTCGGGGTCGGGCAGGATTGGAGCTGAAGCTTTCTTT; v_gene: TRBV28; j_gene: TRBJ1-1; abundance: .; d_gene: TRBD1
CDR3aa: CASSYSSTYEQYF; CDR3nt: TGCGCCAGCAGTTATAGCAGTACCTACGAGCAGTACTTC; v_gene: TRBV4-1; j_gene: TRBJ2-7; abundance: .; d_gene: .
CDR3aa: CAISTPTYNEQFF; CDR3nt: TGTGCCATCTCGACTCCTACCTACAATGAGCAGTTCTTC; v_gene: TRBV10-3; j_gene: TRBJ2-1; abundance: .; d_gene: .
CDR3aa: CASHQGSSYNEQFF; CDR3nt: TGTGCCAGCCACCAGGGGAGCTCCTACAATGAGCAGTTCTTC; v_gene: TRBV5-4; j_gene: TRBJ2-1; abundance: once; d_gene: .
CDR3aa: CASSIVQGAILGYTF; CDR3nt: TGTGCCAGTAGTATAGTACAGGGGGCTATTCTTGGCTACACCTTC; v_gene: TRBV19; j_gene: TRBJ1-2; abundance: .; d_gene: TRBD1
CDR3aa: CASSPDRARWKQSGNTIYF; CDR3nt: TGTGCCAGTAGCCCGGACAGGGCTCGATGGAAGCAGTCTGGAAACACCATATATTTT; v_gene: TRBV19; j_gene: TRBJ1-3; abundance: .; d_gene: TRBD1
CDR3aa: CASSYLGTGLYEQYF; CDR3nt: TGTGCCAGCAGTTACTTAGGGACAGGACTTTACGAGCAGTACTTC; v_gene: TRBV6-6; j_gene: TRBJ2-7; abundance: once; d_gene: TRBD1
CDR3aa: CASSRGQGAHNSPLHF; CDR3nt: TGCGCCAGCAGCCGAGGACAGGGGGCTCATAATTCACCCCTCCACTTT; v_gene: TRBV4-1; j_gene: TRBJ1-6; abundance: .; d_gene: TRBD1
CDR3aa: CASSRDRGRSDYGYTF; CDR3nt: TGCGCCAGCAGCAGGGACAGGGGCCGAAGCGACTATGGCTACACCTTC; v_gene: TRBV5-1; j_gene: TRBJ1-2; abundance: .; d_gene: TRBD1
CDR3aa: CASTGTANKETQYF; CDR3nt: TGTGCCAGTACCGGGACAGCAAATAAAGAGACCCAGTACTTC; v_gene: TRBV19; j_gene: TRBJ2-5; abundance: .; d_gene: TRBD1
CDR3aa: CASTRGQAHTEAFF; CDR3nt: TGTGCCAGCACAAGAGGACAGGCTCACACTGAAGCTTTCTTT; v_gene: TRBV6-5; j_gene: TRBJ1-1; abundance: .; d_gene: TRBD1
CDR3aa: CASRSAGGNADTQYF; CDR3nt: TGTGCCAGCAGGTCAGCGGGAGGTAACGCAGATACGCAGTATTTT; v_gene: TRBV6-5; j_gene: TRBJ2-3; abundance: .; d_gene: TRBD2
CDR3aa: CASSQERGLGTEAFF; CDR3nt: TGCGCCAGCAGCCAAGAAAGGGGGTTGGGGACTGAAGCTTTCTTT; v_gene: TRBV4-1; j_gene: TRBJ1-1; abundance: .; d_gene: .
CDR3aa: CASSSPGLAGPPSTDTQYF; CDR3nt: TGTGCCAGCAGCTCCCCGGGACTAGCGGGGCCCCCTAGCACAGATACGCAGTATTTT; v_gene: TRBV5-4; j_gene: TRBJ2-3; abundance: .; d_gene: TRBD2
CDR3aa: CASSLDPGVNTEAFF; CDR3nt: TGCGCCAGCAGCTTGGATCCAGGGGTGAACACTGAAGCTTTCTTT; v_gene: TRBV5-1; j_gene: TRBJ1-1; abundance: .; d_gene: .
CDR3aa: CASSLAGGRSTEAFF; CDR3nt: TGTGCCAGCAGCTTGGCCGGGGGTAGGTCCACTGAAGCTTTCTTT; v_gene: TRBV5-4; j_gene: TRBJ1-1; abundance: .; d_gene: .
CDR3aa: CASSLRTGEKLFF; CDR3nt: TGTGCCAGCAGCTTGAGGACGGGAGAAAAACTGTTTTTT; v_gene: TRBV7-9; j_gene: TRBJ1-4; abundance: .; d_gene: .
CDR3aa: CASSSNTGGGWEKLFF; CDR3nt: TGTGCCAGCAGCTCGAACACAGGGGGCGGTTGGGAAAAACTGTTTTTT; v_gene: TRBV7-4; j_gene: TRBJ1-4; abundance: .; d_gene: TRBD1
CDR3aa: CASSVQGAVTEAFF; CDR3nt: TGTGCCAGCAGCGTCCAGGGGGCGGTCACTGAAGCTTTCTTT; v_gene: TRBV9; j_gene: TRBJ1-1; abundance: once; d_gene: TRBD1